This TCR beta chain is drawn from a study of T cell repertoires and HLA-DP antigens. Turning to the study itself: Transduced HeLa cells presented HLA-DP to CD4+ T cells. Overall study results and limits: Naive and memory CD4+ repertoires were not analysed separately. Total CD4+ responders were stimulated by HeLa antigen-presenting cells.

This clone has only one observation. Its specificity is unknown. The repertoire was sequenced with immunoSEQ multiplex PCR; TCRdb's copy has only in-frame clones and lacks some. Of tens of thousands of clones listed, roughly 77% were seen once; the top ten hold 1.6%. Untouched CD4+ T cells were bead-isolated from PBMC at approximately 98% purity. The CDR3 runs to 15 residues. With V trimmed by 1 base and J by 7 bases, 6 bases remained unmatched. From germline, CDR1 is LGHNA and CDR2 YSLEER. V gene TRBV4-3 combines with J gene TRBJ1-4, with 7 bases matching TRBD1. The receptor comes from a man aged 55 to 70 in good health and CMV-seronegative. The sequenced sample was CD4+ T cells from PBMCs. The CDR3 protein is CASSQALTGSEKLFF. The CDR3 DNA follows: TGCGCCAGCAGCCAAGCTTTGACAGGGAGTGAAAAACTGTTTTTT.